This section outlines one T cell receptor beta chain sequence together with its context. No cognate antigen has been identified for it. Base quality data are lacking; no much larger clone is found one base away. Whole blood was collected in K2EDTA tubes by collaborating institutions according to the institutions' own protocols. For TCRbeta analysis, collaborators shipped samples in one of three forms: frozen whole blood, isolated PBMCs, or DNA extracted from either of those sample types. The entry originates in a study of blood T cell repertoires in COVID-19 (dated by TCRdb to the early 2020s). For the wider study: The collaborator samples originated in the United States, Italy and Spain and spanned the acute and convalescent phases of COVID-19. The prospective study material was composed of cDNA or gDNA derived from T cells, B-cell-depleted T cells, or PBMCs. Deeply sampled blood TCRbeta repertoires from subjects exposed to, actively infected with, or recovered from COVID-19 were included in the dataset. A freely available public database, intended as a resource for researchers studying the immune response to SARS-CoV-2, is where the repertoires were released. The samples were drawn from two sources: the first 160 participants of the ongoing ImmuneRACE study, and over 1,000 subjects contributed by 6 global collaborators. A de-identified subject ID, COVID-19 status, age in years and sex were almost always included in the sample metadata. Where available, HLA class I and class II types were taken from metadata supplied by the sample provider and were not determined by assay-based typing.

On the study overall, not on this receptor specifically: The quantity of clinical and demographic metadata differed by source and by participant and was supplied without curation.

The immunoSEQ Assay, a bias-controlled multiplex PCR, was used to amplify TCRbeta CDR3 regions from genomic DNA. The authors' pipeline ran thus. Nucleated cell counts per sample were estimated from amplification of reference gene primers within the assay. To quantify the absolute abundance of each unique TCRbeta CDR3 rearrangement, sequence reads were collapsed and filtered. For each sample, productive Simpson clonality was calculated as the square root of Simpson's diversity index across productive rearrangements. TCRdb limited this immuneACCESS table to in-frame rearrangements with V and J called. A share of clones is missing; checked studies link under half to unresolved V genes, and the rest is unexplained. Clonal size and the V and J genes are those of that table, whereas D and trimming came from the DNA. In all, the sample holds approximately 220,000 clones, and 82% of those were seen once. The ten largest clones capture approximately 4.8% of the sample.

Specimen: peripheral blood. This TCR came from a woman in her sixties or seventies with acute or convalescent COVID-19.

The CDR3 protein is CASSQEGAGGPNEQFF. The DNA sequence is as follows: TGCGCCAGCAGCCAAGAGGGAGCGGGGGGGCCTAATGAGCAGTTCTTC. The chain couples TRBV4-1 to TRBJ2-1, with 10 central nucleotides matching TRBD2. Via the germline V gene, CDR1 is MGHRA and CDR2 YSYEKL. The CDR3 measures 16 amino acids from cysteine to phenylalanine. CDR3 DNA only is kept here, 48 bases in frame from base 1. V loses 0 bases at its end and J loses 7 bases; junction bases beyond the gene matches: 6.